The rows below give T cell receptor beta chains drawn from one sample of a study of breast tumors, draining lymph nodes, adjacent tissues. TCRdb reanalysed the multiplex PCR reads using MiXCR and keeps one entry per CDR3 protein. Among 200,000 to 300,000 distinct CDR3 sequences listed, under 35% were seen once. Material for sequencing was axillary lymph node tissue. Receptors originate from a female donor with breast cancer. Some clones in this sample may be carry-over from other donors' samples. Both conserved end residues are part of each CDR3. D genes are given only for firm matches. Size tells how often a clone was seen (once, few, many) or the class of an expanded clone, and some rows leave it out.

cdr3_aa cdr3_nt v_call d_call clone_size j_call
CASSASTDTQYF TGTGCCAGCAGCGCTAGTACAGATACGCAGTATTTT TRBV9 NA many TRBJ2-3
CASNRGTSGSLLHEQFF TGTGCCAGCAACAGAGGGACTAGCGGGAGTCTGTTGCATGAGCAGTTCTTC TRBV6-2/TRBV6-3 TRBD2 NA TRBJ2-1
CASSWDSLYNEQFF TGCGCCAGCAGCTGGGACTCCCTCTACAATGAGCAGTTCTTC TRBV5-1 NA many TRBJ2-1
CSARPAGLQETQYF TGCAGTGCTAGGCCAGCCGGGCTCCAAGAGACCCAGTACTTC TRBV20-1 NA many TRBJ2-5
CASSLGPGTIEQYF TGTGCCAGCAGCTTGGGACCTGGGACGATCGAGCAGTACTTC TRBV5-5 NA many TRBJ2-7
CASNPTGGGNTGELFF TGTGCCAGCAATCCGACAGGGGGTGGAAACACCGGGGAGCTGTTTTTT TRBV2 TRBD1 NA TRBJ2-2
CASSILTGGEGYTF TGTGCCAGTAGTATTCTAACAGGGGGCGAAGGCTACACCTTC TRBV19 TRBD1 NA TRBJ1-2
CASSPTSGRSSDTQYF TGTGCCAGCAGCCCGACTAGCGGGAGGTCCTCAGATACGCAGTATTTT TRBV6-6 TRBD2 many TRBJ2-3
CATSFTGLSYNEQFF TGTGCCACCTCCTTTACGGGTCTATCCTACAATGAGCAGTTCTTC TRBV6-2/TRBV6-3 NA few TRBJ2-1
CSARKTGMNYNEQFF TGCAGTGCCCGGAAGACAGGGATGAACTACAATGAGCAGTTCTTC TRBV20-1 TRBD1 NA TRBJ2-1
CASSRVPLSSNQPQHF TGTGCCAGCTCGAGGGTACCCCTAAGTAGCAATCAGCCCCAGCATTTT TRBV6-1 NA many TRBJ1-5
CATQQSGQGDTIYF TGTGCCACCCAGCAGTCGGGACAGGGGGACACCATATATTTT TRBV10-3 TRBD1 many TRBJ1-3
CASSSRDRDQPQHF TGTGCCAGCAGCTCGCGGGACAGGGATCAGCCCCAGCATTTT TRBV7-9 TRBD1 many TRBJ1-5
CASTTSGSTDTQYF TGTGCCAGCACTACTAGCGGTTCCACAGATACGCAGTATTTT TRBV2 TRBD2 many TRBJ2-3
CSARGGYNHEQFF TGCAGTGCTAGGGGCGGCTACAACCATGAGCAGTTCTTC TRBV20-1 NA many TRBJ2-1
CATSRGTSGIDETQYF TGTGCCACCAGCAGAGGGACTAGCGGGATAGATGAGACCCAGTACTTC TRBV15 TRBD2 many TRBJ2-5
CSARLAVHNEQFF TGCAGTGCTAGACTAGCGGTCCACAATGAGCAGTTCTTC TRBV20-1 TRBD2 many TRBJ2-1
CAWSVGSTDTQYF TGTGCCTGGAGTGTTGGGAGCACAGATACGCAGTATTTT TRBV30 NA many TRBJ2-3
CASVGQDMHWDSPLHF TGTGCTAGTGTGGGACAGGACATGCATTGGGATTCACCCCTCCACTTT TRBV12-5 TRBD1 once TRBJ1-6
CSAMDGTIRYTF TGCAGTGCTATGGATGGGACCATTCGCTACACCTTC TRBV20-1 NA NA TRBJ1-2
CASSLRANPTSYEQYF TGTGCCAGCAGTTTAAGGGCAAACCCCACGTCCTACGAGCAGTACTTC TRBV27 NA once TRBJ2-7
CASSEAPRDSGNSPLHF TGTGCCAGCAGTGAAGCGCCCAGGGACTCGGGTAATTCACCCCTCCACTTT TRBV6-1 NA many TRBJ1-6
CASSLVGTGKVPNEAFF TGTGCCAGCAGCTTAGTAGGTACAGGGAAGGTTCCGAATGAAGCTTTCTTT TRBV7-2 NA few TRBJ1-1
CASSLDSHLSLTDTQYF TGTGCCAGCAGCTTAGACAGCCATCTCAGCCTCACAGATACGCAGTATTTT TRBV7-2 NA many TRBJ2-3
CASSLSDLQGEKLFF TGTGCCAGCAGCTTGTCAGATCTACAGGGGGAAAAACTGTTTTTT TRBV5-5 TRBD1 many TRBJ1-4
CASSQVSGQYYNEQFF TGTGCCAGCAGCCAAGTTTCGGGACAGTACTACAATGAGCAGTTCTTC TRBV14 TRBD1 many TRBJ2-1
CASSQSIPQNTGELFF TGTGCCAGCAGCCAATCGATCCCCCAGAACACCGGGGAGCTGTTTTTT TRBV16 NA many TRBJ2-2
CASSVGTGSGNTIYF TGTGCCAGCAGCGTAGGGACAGGGTCCGGAAACACCATATATTTT TRBV9 TRBD1 NA TRBJ1-3
CASTSGGHYGEKLFF TGTGCCAGCACGTCAGGGGGCCATTACGGGGAAAAACTGTTTTTT TRBV6-1 TRBD1 many TRBJ1-4
CASSYSPAPRDRDYHEQYF TGTGCCAGCAGTTACTCCCCGGCCCCACGGGACAGGGATTACCACGAGCAGTACTTC TRBV10-3 TRBD1 NA TRBJ2-7
CSAEGAYERSF TGCAGTGCTGAGGGGGCCTACGAGCGGTCCTTC TRBV20-1 TRBD1 NA TRBJ2-7
CSARKTLGGDLAKNIQYF TGCAGTGCTCGAAAGACGTTGGGGGGGGACCTAGCCAAAAACATTCAGTACTTC TRBV20-1 TRBD2 NA TRBJ2-4
CASTTGRRSGKNEQFF TGTGCCAGCACCACGGGGAGGCGGAGCGGGAAGAATGAGCAGTTCTTC TRBV7-9 TRBD2 many TRBJ2-1
CASSYSTGSSTTDTQYF TGTGCCAGCAGTTACTCGACTGGGAGTTCGACGACAGATACGCAGTATTTT TRBV6-5 NA few TRBJ2-3
CSASGIRETQYF TGCAGTGCTAGCGGGATACGAGAGACCCAGTACTTC TRBV20-1 NA many TRBJ2-5
CSVEDSGQPFTGELFF TGCAGCGTTGAAGATTCTGGACAGCCCTTCACCGGGGAGCTGTTTTTT TRBV9 NA NA TRBJ2-2
CSARAALNTEAFF TGCAGTGCTAGAGCCGCTCTGAACACTGAAGCTTTCTTT TRBV20-1 NA NA TRBJ1-1
CASSPPGGEGWEQFF TGTGCCAGCAGTCCACCGGGGGGGGAGGGCTGGGAGCAGTTCTTC TRBV28 TRBD2 once TRBJ2-1
CASSLVRREQYF TGTGCCAGCAGCTTAGTCCGACGAGAGCAGTACTTC TRBV7-2 NA many TRBJ2-7
CASSESLLGALYTF TGCGCCAGCAGTGAGTCGTTGTTAGGAGCTCTCTACACCTTC TRBV10-2 NA many TRBJ1-2
CASSPVTGGQETQYF TGTGCCAGCAGTCCGGTGACAGGGGGTCAAGAGACCCAGTACTTC TRBV12-3/TRBV12-4 TRBD1 many TRBJ2-5
CASLGAAGYTF TGTGCCAGTCTGGGGGCCGCCGGCTACACCTTC TRBV27 NA NA TRBJ1-2
CASSLDSGQGGSGTDTQYF TGTGCCAGCAGCTTAGACAGCGGACAGGGAGGTTCGGGCACAGATACGCAGTATTTT TRBV5-5 TRBD1 many TRBJ2-3
CASSFWTDTDTQYF TGTGCCAGCAGTTTTTGGACAGACACAGATACGCAGTATTTT TRBV27 NA NA TRBJ2-3
CASSLNRGPYEQYF TGTGCCAGCAGCCTCAACAGGGGGCCATACGAGCAGTACTTC TRBV7-3 TRBD1 many TRBJ2-7
CASSFSPSGRAADTQYF TGCGCCAGCAGTTTCTCCCCTAGCGGGAGGGCCGCAGATACGCAGTATTTT TRBV5-1 TRBD2 many TRBJ2-3
CASSGGRAADTQYF TGTGCCAGCAGCGGCGGGAGGGCCGCAGATACGCAGTATTTT TRBV2 TRBD2 NA TRBJ2-3
CATSDAGTGGADQPQHF TGTGCCACCAGTGACGCCGGGACAGGGGGCGCAGATCAGCCCCAGCATTTT TRBV24-1 TRBD1 many TRBJ1-5
CASRKQGAAGELFF TGTGCCAGCAGGAAACAGGGGGCGGCCGGGGAGCTGTTTTTT TRBV28 TRBD1 few TRBJ2-2